The 20 T cell receptor beta chains given below trace back to one sample, sequenced in a study of OX40 agonist ivuxolimab in advanced cancers. Sequencing was performed with immunoSEQ multiplex PCR; in TCRdb, only in-frame clones are kept and a portion is missing. The sample holds 65,000 to 70,000 clones, roughly 84% seen once. The material sequenced was CD4+ or CD8+ T cells sorted from blood, taken in a trial of the OX40 agonist ivuxolimab. These receptors were collected from an adult with an advanced solid tumor such as melanoma, head and neck, liver or kidney cancer.

The rearrangement joins TRBV7-6 to TRBJ2-2, with TRBD1 identical over 8 bases. Losses at the gene ends were 5 bases for V and 6 bases for J; bases not matched to a gene: 17. Germline V gene lookup returns CDR1 SGHVS and CDR2 FNYEAQ. This CDR3 is 18 amino acids long. CDR3 nucleotide sequence: TGTGCCAGCAGCGTCGAGGCAGGGGGCGATGGGCGGGCCGGGGAGCTGTTTTTT. As protein: CASSVEAGGDGRAGELFF.

The chain uses TRBV6-5 and TRBJ1-5, with D maybe TRBD1 (6 bases). V lost 5 bases to trimming and J lost 1 base, with 9 bases between them. The germline gives CDR1 MNHEY, CDR2 SVGAGI. The CDR3 loop spans 14 amino acids. The CDR3 region is CASSTTGSNQPQHF. The CDR3 nucleotides read TGTGCCAGCAGTACAACAGGGAGCAATCAGCCCCAGCATTTT.

The chain links TRBV6-5 to TRBJ1-1; D gene ambiguous. CDR1 and CDR2 from the germline V gene are MNHEY and SVGAGI. The CDR3 covers 13 residues. Trimming stripped 7 bases from V and 7 bases from J, with 16 bases between. The CDR3 spells CASTREGAYEAFF. In nucleotides, the CDR3 is TGTGCCAGCACCCGCGAGGGAGCCTATGAAGCTTTCTTT.

V is TRBV7-9 and J is TRBJ1-1; TRBD1 is a possible D gene (5 bases). V lost 4 bases to trimming and J lost 2 bases, with 11 bases between them. The CDR3 contains 14 residues. The germline V gene has CDR1 SEHNR and CDR2 FQNEAQ (reference sequence). The DNA of the CDR3 is TGTGCCAGCAGCTCCGGGACCCCAAACACTGAAGCTTTCTTT. This gives the protein CASSSGTPNTEAFF.

The chain employs TRBV6-1 and TRBJ2-1; 7 nucleotides agree with TRBD2. V lost 7 bases to trimming and J lost 2 bases; unmatched junction nucleotides: 8. The CDR3 spans 15 residues. Germline V gives CDR1 MNHNS, CDR2 SASEGT. CDR3: CASIRVGGAYNEQFF. DNA for the CDR3: TGTGCCAGCATCCGAGTGGGGGGGGCCTACAATGAGCAGTTCTTC.

The gene calls are TRBV4-3 and TRBJ1-1, with 8 nucleotides matching TRBD1. The junction had 5 bases not matched to a gene; V was cut back by 2 bases and J by 3 bases. Germline V gene sequence: CDR1 LGHNA, CDR2 YSLEER. The CDR3 is made up of 15 amino acids. This chain's CDR3 is CASSQTGQGDTEAFF. Written as DNA, the CDR3 is TGCGCCAGCAGCCAAACCGGACAGGGAGACACTGAAGCTTTCTTT.

This chain uses TRBV5-1 with TRBJ2-3; D unresolved. The CDR3 consists of 16 residues. Germline loops: CDR1 SGHRS, CDR2 YFSETQ. V lost 0 bases to trimming and J lost 0 bases, with 11 bases between them. Written as DNA, the CDR3 is TGCGCCAGCAGCTTGGGGGCCCCCAGTAGCACAGATACGCAGTATTTT. Amino acids: CASSLGAPSSTDTQYF. Full variable domain (rest looked up from reference TRBV5-1 and TRBJ2-3): KAGVTQTPRYLIKTRGQQVTLSCSPISGHRSVSWYQQTPGQGLQFLFEYFSETQRNKGNFPGRFSGRQFSNSRSEMNVSTLELGDSALYLCASSLGAPSSTDTQYFGPGTRLTVL.

The chain combines TRBV6-1 with TRBJ2-5; 7 bases match TRBD1. The CDR3 spans 16 residues. J gave up 4 bases and V 4 bases, and 12 bases lay outside the gene matches. Per the germline V gene, CDR1 is MNHNS and CDR2 is SASEGT. DNA of the CDR3: TGTGCCAGCAGTGTAGACAGGGTAGGGTTTGGAGAGACCCAGTACTTC. It is translated as CASSVDRVGFGETQYF.

The V gene is TRBV6-5, the J gene TRBJ1-1; D is unresolved. The ends were cut back, 2 bases at V and 1 base at J, with 11 bases in the middle. CDR1 and CDR2 (germline): MNHEY, SVGAGI. This CDR3 region has 15 residues. CDR3 in DNA: TGTGCCAGCAGTTACGCGGAGACGTCGAACACTGAAGCTTTCTTT. Protein product: CASSYAETSNTEAFF.

Comments on this clone: The junction differs from germline at one of its ends, possibly a read error. The chain recombines TRBV5-1 with TRBJ1-6, with 7 bases identical to TRBD1. The CDR3 has 15 residues. Germline CDR1 SGHRS, CDR2 YFSETQ. CDR3 sequence: CASSSQGQANAPLHF. The CDR3 DNA reads TGCGCCAGCAGCTCCCAAGGACAGGCTAATGCACCCCTCCACTTT. Based on the CDR3 plus reference TRBV5-1 and TRBJ1-6, the full variable domain is KAGVTQTPRYLIKTRGQQVTLSCSPISGHRSVSWYQQTPGQGLQFLFEYFSETQRNKGNFPGRFSGRQFSNSRSEMNVSTLELGDSALYLCASSSQGQANAPLHFGNGTRLTVT.

The chain couples TRBV5-1 to TRBJ2-1; 11 bases match TRBD2. The germline V gene has CDR1 SGHRS and CDR2 YFSETQ. With 4 bases clipped from V and 4 bases from J, the junction kept 4 bases outside the gene matches. This CDR3 has 15 residues. CDR3 amino acids: CASSTTSGAYNEQFF. The CDR3 DNA is TGCGCCAGCAGCACGACTAGCGGGGCTTACAATGAGCAGTTCTTC.

This clone was seen once. The chain joins TRBV2 to TRBJ1-2; a weak D match, TRBD1 (6 bases). The CDR3 consists of 16 residues. V shed 4 bases and J shed 3 bases, with 18 bases lying between them. The germline gives CDR1 SNHLY, CDR2 FYNNEI. The CDR3 is CASSAGVRQEYYGYTF. CDR3 in DNA: TGTGCCAGCAGTGCAGGTGTCCGACAGGAGTACTATGGCTACACCTTC.

The chain employs TRBV6-8 and TRBJ2-2; weak D call: TRBD2 (6 bases). Trimming removed 5 bases at V and 2 bases at J, with 9 bases between. The CDR3 is 14 amino acids. CDR1 MNHGY and CDR2 SAAAGT come from the germline V gene. In nucleotides, the CDR3 is TGTGCCAGCAGTAGCGGACTAAACACCGGGGAGCTGTTTTTT. It translates to CASSSGLNTGELFF.

The genes are TRBV5-8 and TRBJ2-3; D is perhaps TRBD2 (7 bases). The CDR3 length is 13 residues. The V gene's germline CDR1 is SGHTS and CDR2 YDEGEE. V was trimmed by 4 bases and J by 4 bases, leaving 10 bases between them. This CDR3 reads CASSVGGADTQYF. For the CDR3, the DNA is TGTGCCAGCAGCGTAGGGGGGGCAGATACGCAGTATTTT. The variable domain in full, completed from reference TRBV5-8 and TRBJ2-3, reads EAGVTQSPTHLIKTRGQQATLRCSPISGHTSVYWYQQALGLGLQFLLWYDEGEERNRGNFPPRFSGRQFPNYSSELNVNALELEDSALYLCASSVGGADTQYFGPGTRLTVL.

Remarks on this clone: Other DNA sequences within the sample encode an identical CDR3. The V gene is TRBV6-1, the J gene TRBJ1-2; the D is unclear. The CDR3 is made up of 14 amino acids. From germline, CDR1 is MNHNS and CDR2 SASEGT. V lost 7 bases and J lost 5, with 17 bases in between. The CDR3 nucleotides read TGTGCCAGCATAGTTGGGGAAAGTCCATATGGCTACACCTTC. Its protein product is CASIVGESPYGYTF.

The genes are TRBV5-4 and TRBJ2-3; no definite D call. Germline values: CDR1 SGHNT, CDR2 YYREEE (reference sequence). Trimming removed 3 bases from V and 6 bases from J, with 14 bases in between. The CDR3 loop spans 14 amino acids. This chain's CDR3 is CASSSATGPDTQYF. CDR3 sequence (DNA): TGTGCCAGCAGCTCAGCTACCGGGCCCGATACGCAGTATTTT.

The CDR3 reads CASSLGTGTGNEKLFF. The CDR3, as DNA: TGTGCCAGCAGCTTAGGTACCGGGACAGGGAATGAAAAACTGTTTTTT. The rearrangement links TRBV13 to TRBJ1-4; 9 nucleotides align to TRBD1. V lost 0 bases and J lost 5; bases outside the gene matches: 4. CDR1 and CDR2 from the germline V gene are PRHDT and FYEKMQ (reference sequence). The CDR3 length is 16 residues.

The CDR3 loop is CATKKGGTTGGNNSPLHF. CDR3 coding DNA: TGTGCCACCAAAAAAGGGGGCACGACAGGGGGGAATAATTCACCCCTCCACTTT. This chain joins TRBV27 and TRBJ1-6; 9 nucleotides line up with TRBD1. The CDR3 runs to 18 residues. Germline trimming cut 10 bases from V and 5 bases from J; bases unmatched to any gene: 18. From germline, CDR1 is MNHEY and CDR2 SMNVEV (reference sequence).

This chain uses TRBV15 with TRBJ2-3, with a possible D match to TRBD2 (5 bases). The V and J ends lost 5 bases and 0 bases respectively, with 9 bases between them. CDR3 length: 14 amino acids. Germline V lookup: CDR1 LNHNV, CDR2 YYDKDF (reference sequence). The CDR3 spells CATSGGLSTDTQYF. The CDR3 DNA reads as TGTGCCACCAGCGGAGGTTTGAGCACAGATACGCAGTATTTT.

This clone was seen a single time. V usage is TRBV7-2 and J usage is TRBJ2-1; the D is unclear. The germline CDR1 and CDR2 sequences are SGHTA and FQGNSA. This CDR3 comprises 13 residues. Trimming cost V 1 base and J 5 bases, with 6 bases left between them. The CDR3 DNA reads as TGTGCCAGCAGCTTAGGTAGGGACAATGAGCAGTTCTTC. It yields the protein CASSLGRDNEQFF.